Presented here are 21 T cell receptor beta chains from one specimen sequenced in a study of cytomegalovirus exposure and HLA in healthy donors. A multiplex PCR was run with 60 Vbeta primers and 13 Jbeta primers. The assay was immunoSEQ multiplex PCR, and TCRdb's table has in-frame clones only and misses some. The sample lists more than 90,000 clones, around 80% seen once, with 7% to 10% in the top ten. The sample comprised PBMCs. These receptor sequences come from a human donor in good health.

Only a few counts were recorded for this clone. CDR3 sequence: CASRKAGSHTEAFF. The CDR3 coding sequence is TGTGCCAGCCGTAAGGCGGGTAGCCACACTGAAGCTTTCTTT. V and J are TRBV25-1 and TRBJ1-1; D uncertain. CDR1 and CDR2 from the germline V gene are MGHDK and SYGVNS. The V end was cut by 8 bases, the J end by 3 bases, with 16 bases between. The CDR3 runs to 14 residues.

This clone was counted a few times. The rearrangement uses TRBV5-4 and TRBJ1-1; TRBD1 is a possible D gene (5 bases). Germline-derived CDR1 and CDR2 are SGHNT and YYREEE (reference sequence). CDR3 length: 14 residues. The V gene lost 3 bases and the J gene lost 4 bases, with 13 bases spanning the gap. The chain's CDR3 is CASSSQGGGTEAFF. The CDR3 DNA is TGTGCCAGCAGCTCGCAGGGAGGAGGCACTGAAGCTTTCTTT.

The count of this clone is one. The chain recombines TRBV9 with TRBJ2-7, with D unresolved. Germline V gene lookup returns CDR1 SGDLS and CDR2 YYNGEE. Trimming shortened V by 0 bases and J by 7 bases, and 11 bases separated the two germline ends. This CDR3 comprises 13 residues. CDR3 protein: CASSVVQAGEQYF. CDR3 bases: TGTGCCAGCAGCGTAGTGCAGGCTGGGGAGCAGTACTTC.

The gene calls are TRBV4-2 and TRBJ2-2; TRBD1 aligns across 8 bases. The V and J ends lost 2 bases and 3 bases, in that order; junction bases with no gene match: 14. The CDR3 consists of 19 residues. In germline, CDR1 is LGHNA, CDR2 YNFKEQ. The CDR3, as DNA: TGTGCCAGCAGCCAATTCCGCCCTCCCTACAGGGGGGACACCGGGGAGCTGTTTTTT. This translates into CASSQFRPPYRGDTGELFF.

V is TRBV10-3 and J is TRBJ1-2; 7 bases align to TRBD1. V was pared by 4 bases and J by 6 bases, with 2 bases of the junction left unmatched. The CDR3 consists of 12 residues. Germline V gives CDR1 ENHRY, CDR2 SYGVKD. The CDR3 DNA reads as TGTGCCATCAGTGGGACAGGTGATGGCTACACCTTC. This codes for CAISGTGDGYTF.

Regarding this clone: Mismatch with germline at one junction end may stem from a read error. CDR3 nucleotide sequence: TGTGCCAGCAGCGAAGGGGGGGTAAACACAGATACGCAGTATTTT. This translates into CASSEGGVNTDTQYF. This chain joins TRBV2 and TRBJ2-3, with TRBD2 as a possible D gene (7 bases). This CDR3 is built from 15 residues. The germline V gene encodes CDR1 SNHLY and CDR2 FYNNEI. The full variable domain, with the rest looked up from reference TRBV2 and TRBJ2-3, is EPEVTQTPSHQVTQMGQEVILRCVPISNHLYFYWYRQILGQKVEFLVSFYNNEISEKSEIFDDQFSVERPDGSNFTLKIRSTKLEDSAMYFCASSEGGVNTDTQYFGPGTRLTVL.

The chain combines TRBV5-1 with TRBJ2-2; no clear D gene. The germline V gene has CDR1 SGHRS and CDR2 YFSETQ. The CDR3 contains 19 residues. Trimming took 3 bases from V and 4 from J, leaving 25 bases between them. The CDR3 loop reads CASSWRSVRNGPSTGELFF. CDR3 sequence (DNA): TGCGCCAGCAGCTGGAGATCAGTTAGGAACGGTCCCTCCACCGGGGAGCTGTTTTTT.

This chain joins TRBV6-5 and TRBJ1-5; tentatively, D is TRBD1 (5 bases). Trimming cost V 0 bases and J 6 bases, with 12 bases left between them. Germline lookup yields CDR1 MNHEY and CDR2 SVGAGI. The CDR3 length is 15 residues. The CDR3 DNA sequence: TGTGCCAGCAGTTACTCGGGGCAGGTAGGTCAGCCCCAGCATTTT. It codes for CASSYSGQVGQPQHF.

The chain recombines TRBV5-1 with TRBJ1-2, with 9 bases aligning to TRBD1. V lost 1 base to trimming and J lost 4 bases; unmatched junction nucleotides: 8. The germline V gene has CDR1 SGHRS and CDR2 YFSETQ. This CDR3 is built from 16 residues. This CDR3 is CASSLSPRQGVYGYTF. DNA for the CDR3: TGCGCCAGCAGCTTGTCCCCTCGACAGGGGGTCTATGGCTACACCTTC.

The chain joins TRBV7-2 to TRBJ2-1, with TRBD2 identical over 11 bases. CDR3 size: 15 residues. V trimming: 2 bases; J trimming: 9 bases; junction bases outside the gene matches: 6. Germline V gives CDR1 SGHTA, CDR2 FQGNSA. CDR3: CASSLKTSGAREQFF. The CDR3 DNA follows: TGTGCCAGCAGCTTAAAGACTAGCGGGGCGCGTGAGCAGTTCTTC.

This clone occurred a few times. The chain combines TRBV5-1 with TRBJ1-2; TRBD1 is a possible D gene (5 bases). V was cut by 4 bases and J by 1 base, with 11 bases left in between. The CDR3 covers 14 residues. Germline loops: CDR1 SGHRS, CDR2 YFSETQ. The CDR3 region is CASSGETVNYGYTF. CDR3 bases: TGCGCCAGCAGCGGAGAGACAGTTAACTATGGCTACACCTTC.

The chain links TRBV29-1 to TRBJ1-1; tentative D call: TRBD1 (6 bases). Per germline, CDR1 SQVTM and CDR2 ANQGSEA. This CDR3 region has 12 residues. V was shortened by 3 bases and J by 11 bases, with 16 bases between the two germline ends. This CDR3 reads CSVDSTGHEAFF. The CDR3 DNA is TGCAGCGTTGACTCAACAGGGCATGAGGCTTTCTTT.

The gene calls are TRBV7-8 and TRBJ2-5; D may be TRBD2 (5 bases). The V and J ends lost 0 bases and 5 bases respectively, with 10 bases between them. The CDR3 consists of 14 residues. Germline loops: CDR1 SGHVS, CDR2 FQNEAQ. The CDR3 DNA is TGTGCCAGCAGCTTAGCAGACCGCGGGGAGACCCAGTACTTC. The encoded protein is CASSLADRGETQYF.

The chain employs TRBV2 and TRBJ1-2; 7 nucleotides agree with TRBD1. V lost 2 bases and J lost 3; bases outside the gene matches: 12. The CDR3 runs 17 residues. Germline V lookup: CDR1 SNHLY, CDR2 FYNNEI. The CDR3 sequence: CASSEQNRGAIDYGYTF. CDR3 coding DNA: TGTGCCAGCAGTGAACAAAACAGGGGTGCGATTGACTATGGCTACACCTTC. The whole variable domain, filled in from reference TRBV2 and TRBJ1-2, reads EPEVTQTPSHQVTQMGQEVILRCVPISNHLYFYWYRQILGQKVEFLVSFYNNEISEKSEIFDDQFSVERPDGSNFTLKIRSTKLEDSAMYFCASSEQNRGAIDYGYTFGSGTRLTVV.

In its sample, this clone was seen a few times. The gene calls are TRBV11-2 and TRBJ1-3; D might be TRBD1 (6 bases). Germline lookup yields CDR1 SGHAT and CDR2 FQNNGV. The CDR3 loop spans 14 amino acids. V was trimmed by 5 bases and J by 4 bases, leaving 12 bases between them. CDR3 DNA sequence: TGTGCCAGCAGCCACCGGACAGCCGGAAACACCATATATTTT. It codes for CASSHRTAGNTIYF.

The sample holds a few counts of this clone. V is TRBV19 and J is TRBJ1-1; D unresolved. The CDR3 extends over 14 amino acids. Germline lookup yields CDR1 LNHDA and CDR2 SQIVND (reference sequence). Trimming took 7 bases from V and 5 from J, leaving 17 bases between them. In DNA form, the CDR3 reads TGTGCCAGTAAACTCTGGGGAGGGAATACTGAAGCTTTCTTT. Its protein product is CASKLWGGNTEAFF.

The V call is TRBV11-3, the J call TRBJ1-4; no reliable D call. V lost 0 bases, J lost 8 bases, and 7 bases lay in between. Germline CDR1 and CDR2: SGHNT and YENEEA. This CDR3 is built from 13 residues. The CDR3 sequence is CASSLEYGEKLFF. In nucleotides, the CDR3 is TGTGCCAGCAGCTTAGAATATGGCGAAAAACTGTTTTTT.

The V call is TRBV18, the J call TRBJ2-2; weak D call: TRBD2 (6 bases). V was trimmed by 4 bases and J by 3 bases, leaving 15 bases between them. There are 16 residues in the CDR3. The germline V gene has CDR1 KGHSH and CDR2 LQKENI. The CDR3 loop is CASSLRRVADTGELFF. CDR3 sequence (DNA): TGTGCCAGCTCACTACGTCGGGTAGCGGACACCGGGGAGCTGTTTTTT.

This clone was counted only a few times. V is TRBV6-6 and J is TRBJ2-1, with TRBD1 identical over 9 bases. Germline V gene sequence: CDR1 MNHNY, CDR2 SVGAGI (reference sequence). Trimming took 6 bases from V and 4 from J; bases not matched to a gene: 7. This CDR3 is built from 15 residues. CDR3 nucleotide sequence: TGTGCCAGCAGGCCACAGGGGGCCGGGTACAATGAGCAGTTCTTC. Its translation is CASRPQGAGYNEQFF.

CDR3 sequence: CATSTQGAGYTF. CDR3 DNA sequence: TGTGCCACCAGCACACAGGGCGCCGGCTACACCTTC. The chain employs TRBV15 and TRBJ1-2; the D gene is possibly TRBD1 (6 bases). From germline, CDR1 is LNHNV and CDR2 YYDKDF (reference sequence). The V end was cut by 4 bases, the J end by 8 bases, with 11 bases between. The CDR3 loop spans 12 amino acids.

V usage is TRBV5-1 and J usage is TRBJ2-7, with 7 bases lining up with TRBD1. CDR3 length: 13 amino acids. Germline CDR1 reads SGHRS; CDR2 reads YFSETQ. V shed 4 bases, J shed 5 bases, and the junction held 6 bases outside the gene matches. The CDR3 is CASSRGPNDEQYF. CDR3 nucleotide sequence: TGCGCCAGCAGCAGGGGGCCCAACGACGAGCAGTACTTC.